Listed here are 11 T cell receptor beta chains from one sample, sequenced in a study of cytomegalovirus exposure and HLA in healthy donors. The study ran its PCR with 60 Vbeta and 13 Jbeta primers. Sequencing used immunoSEQ multiplex PCR; TCRdb keeps in-frame clones, though not all of them. Seen in this sample are some 110,000 clones; the ten most common clones hold 3.7%. Sequences were obtained from PBMCs. These TCRs come from a man aged 25-45 years in good health and CMV-seronegative.

With respect to this clone: Different DNA sequences within this sample yield the same CDR3. The J gene is TRBJ1-4, the V gene TRBV15; possibly TRBD1 for D (5 bases). Looked up from germline, CDR1 is LNHNV and CDR2 is YYDKDF (reference sequence). V lost 0 bases and J lost 10, with 15 bases in between. The CDR3 spans 15 residues. The CDR3 region has the DNA TGTGCCACCAGCAGAGACGGGGGAGGGTCGGGAAAACTGTTTTTT. Translation gives CATSRDGGGSGKLFF.

The chain couples TRBV5-1 to TRBJ2-3; 9 bases fit TRBD2. This CDR3 contains 17 residues. The junction had 15 bases not matched to a gene; V was cut back by 2 bases and J by 8 bases. The germline CDR1 and CDR2 sequences are SGHRS and YFSETQ. The CDR3 loop reads CASSLFASGTPRGTQYF. The CDR3 coding sequence is TGCGCCAGCAGCTTATTTGCTAGCGGGACCCCCCGGGGTACGCAGTATTTT.

The chain has TRBV5-1 and TRBJ2-3, with D unresolved. CDR1 is SGHRS, CDR2 YFSETQ, per germline. The CDR3 has 15 residues. V shed 0 bases and J shed 1 base, with 9 bases lying between them. The CDR3 nucleotides read TGCGCCAGCAGCTTGGGTTGGCTCGGCACAGATACGCAGTATTTT. It encodes CASSLGWLGTDTQYF.

This chain uses TRBV5-5 with TRBJ1-3; D is possibly TRBD1 (6 bases). In germline, CDR1 is SGHKS, CDR2 YYEKEE (reference sequence). V was cut by 2 bases and J by 4 bases, with 10 bases left in between. The CDR3 is made up of 14 amino acids. In nucleotides, the CDR3 is TGTGCCAGCAGCTTCTCAGGGGTAGGAAACACCATATATTTT. Encoded protein: CASSFSGVGNTIYF.

Notes on this clone: One end of the junction fails to match germline, which may point to a read error. The V gene is TRBV29-1, the J gene TRBJ1-2, with 8 bases fitting TRBD1. The germline gives CDR1 SQVTM, CDR2 ANQGSEA. CDR3 length: 11 amino acids. The CDR3 sequence is CSVRFDRGEAF. CDR3 bases: TGCAGCGTTCGTTTCGACAGGGGTGAGGCCTTC.

This rearrangement joins TRBV28 to TRBJ1-3; a possible D gene is TRBD1 (6 bases). The CDR3 has 15 amino acids. The germline CDR1 and CDR2 sequences are MDHEN and SYDVKM. V was trimmed by 6 bases and J by 0 bases, leaving 12 bases between them. CDR3 sequence: CASRQGSRSGNTIYF. DNA of the CDR3: TGTGCCAGCAGACAGGGAAGTCGCTCTGGAAACACCATATATTTT.

The rearrangement joins TRBV27 to TRBJ2-3; 8 bases are shared with TRBD1. V shed 3 bases and J 10 bases; nucleotides not matched to a gene: 12. CDR1 MNHEY and CDR2 SMNVEV come from the germline V gene (reference sequence). The CDR3 loop spans 15 amino acids. CDR3 sequence reads: CASSLALDRVGSQYF. The CDR3 DNA reads as TGTGCCAGCAGTTTGGCACTGGACAGGGTTGGGTCGCAGTATTTT.

The chain links TRBV6-5 to TRBJ2-1; 8 bases are shared with TRBD2. V was pared by 8 bases and J by 9 bases, with 15 bases of the junction left unmatched. The CDR3 is 15 residues long. The germline V gene has CDR1 MNHEY and CDR2 SVGAGI. The CDR3 loop is CASGRGGKFSSEQFF. Written as DNA, the CDR3 is TGTGCCAGCGGCCGGGGGGGAAAATTCTCGAGTGAGCAGTTCTTC.

V and J are TRBV5-1 and TRBJ1-3; 7 bases line up with TRBD1. This CDR3 contains 15 residues. Germline assignment: CDR1 SGHRS and CDR2 YFSETQ. V shed 0 bases, J shed 4 bases, and the junction held 4 bases outside the gene matches. CDR3 sequence reads: CASSLAAGGGNTIYF. CDR3 bases: TGCGCCAGCAGCTTGGCCGCAGGGGGAGGAAACACCATATATTTT.

The chain carries TRBV29-1 and TRBJ1-2; perhaps TRBD1 as D (6 bases). CDR1 is SQVTM, CDR2 ANQGSEA, per germline. The CDR3 is 24 residues long. The V gene lost 4 bases and the J gene lost 0 bases, with 42 bases spanning the gap. Written as DNA, the CDR3 is TGCAGCGTTGGCGGCACCCGAACCAACTTCAGTTGGACAGTACCAGGGTTAGCTAACTATGGCTACACCTTC. This codes for CSVGGTRTNFSWTVPGLANYGYTF.

This chain links TRBV6-9 with TRBJ2-7, with D possibly TRBD2 on 6 matching bases. This CDR3 contains 15 residues. With 7 bases removed from V and 6 bases from J, the gap between germline ends came to 22 bases. Germline V gene data show CDR1 as MNHGY and CDR2 as SVAAGI. CDR3 region: CASTPSGRWIFEQYF. The DNA for the CDR3 is TGTGCCAGCACCCCATCGGGGAGGTGGATTTTCGAGCAGTACTTC.